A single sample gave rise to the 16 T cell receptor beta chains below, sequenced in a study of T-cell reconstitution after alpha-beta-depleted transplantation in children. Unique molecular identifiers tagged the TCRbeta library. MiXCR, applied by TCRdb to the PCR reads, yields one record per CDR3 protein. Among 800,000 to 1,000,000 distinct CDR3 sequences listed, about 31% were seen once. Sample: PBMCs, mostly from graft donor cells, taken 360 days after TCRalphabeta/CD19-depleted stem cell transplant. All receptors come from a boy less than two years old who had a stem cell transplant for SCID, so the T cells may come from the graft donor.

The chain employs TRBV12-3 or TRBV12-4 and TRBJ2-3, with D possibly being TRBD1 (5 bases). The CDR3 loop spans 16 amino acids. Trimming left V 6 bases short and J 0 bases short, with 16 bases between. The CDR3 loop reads CASSDSPLRSTDTQYF. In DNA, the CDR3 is TGTGCCAGCAGCGACAGCCCCCTCAGGAGCACAGATACGCAGTATTTT.

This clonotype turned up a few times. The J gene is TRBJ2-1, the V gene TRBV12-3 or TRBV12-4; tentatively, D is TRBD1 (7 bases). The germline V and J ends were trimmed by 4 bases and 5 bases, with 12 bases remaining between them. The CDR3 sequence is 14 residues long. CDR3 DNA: TGTGCCAGCAGTTCACAGGGGACTCACAATGAGCAGTTCTTC. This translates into CASSSQGTHNEQFF.

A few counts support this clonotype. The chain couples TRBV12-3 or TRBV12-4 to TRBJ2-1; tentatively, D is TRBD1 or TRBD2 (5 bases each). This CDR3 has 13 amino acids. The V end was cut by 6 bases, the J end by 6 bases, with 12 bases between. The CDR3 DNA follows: TGTGCCAGCAGGCCTAACGGGGCCAATGAGCAGTTCTTC. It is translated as CASRPNGANEQFF.

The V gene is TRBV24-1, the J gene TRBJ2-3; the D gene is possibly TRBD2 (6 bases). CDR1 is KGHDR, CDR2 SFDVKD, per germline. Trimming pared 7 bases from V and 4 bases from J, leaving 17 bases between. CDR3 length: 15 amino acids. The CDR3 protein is CATRAGGAPSDTQYF. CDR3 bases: TGTGCCACCAGGGCCGGCGGGGCCCCGTCAGATACGCAGTATTTT.

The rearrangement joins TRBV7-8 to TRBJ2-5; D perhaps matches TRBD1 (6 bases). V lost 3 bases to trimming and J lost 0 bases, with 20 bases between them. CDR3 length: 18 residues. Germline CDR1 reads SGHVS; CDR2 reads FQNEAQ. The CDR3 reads CASSFFPDSDVYQETQYF. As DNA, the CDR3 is TGTGCCAGCAGCTTTTTCCCGGACAGCGACGTTTACCAAGAGACCCAGTACTTC.

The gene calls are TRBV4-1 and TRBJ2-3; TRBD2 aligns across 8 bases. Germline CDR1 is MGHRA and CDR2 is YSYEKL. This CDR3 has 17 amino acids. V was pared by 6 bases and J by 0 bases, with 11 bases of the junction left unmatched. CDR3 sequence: CASRLLAGGRSTDTQYF. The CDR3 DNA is TGCGCCAGCAGACTGTTGGCGGGGGGCCGTAGCACAGATACGCAGTATTTT.

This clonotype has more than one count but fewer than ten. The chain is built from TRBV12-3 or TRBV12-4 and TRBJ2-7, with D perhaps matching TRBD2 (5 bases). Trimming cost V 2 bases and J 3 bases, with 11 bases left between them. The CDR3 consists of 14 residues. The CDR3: CASSLSGSFYEQYF. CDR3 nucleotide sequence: TGTGCCAGCAGTTTATCGGGGTCCTTCTACGAGCAGTACTTC.

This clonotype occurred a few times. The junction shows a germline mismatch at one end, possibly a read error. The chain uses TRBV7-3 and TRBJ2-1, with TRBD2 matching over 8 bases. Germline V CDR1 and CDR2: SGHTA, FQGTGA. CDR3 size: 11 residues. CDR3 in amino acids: CASSLGGGKIF. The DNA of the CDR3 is TGTGCCAGCAGCTTAGGCGGGGGGAAGATCTTC.

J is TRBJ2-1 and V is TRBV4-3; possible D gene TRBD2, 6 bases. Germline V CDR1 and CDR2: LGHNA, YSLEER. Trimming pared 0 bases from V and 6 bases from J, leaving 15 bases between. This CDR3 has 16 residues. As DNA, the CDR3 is TGCGCCAGCAGCCAAGATTTGGGCCCTAGCGTCAATGAGCAGTTCTTC. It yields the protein CASSQDLGPSVNEQFF.

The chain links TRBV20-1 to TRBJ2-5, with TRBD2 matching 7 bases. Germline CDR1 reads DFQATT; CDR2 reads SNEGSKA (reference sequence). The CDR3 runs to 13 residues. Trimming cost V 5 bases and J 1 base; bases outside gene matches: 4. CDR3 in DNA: TGCAGTGCTCTTGGGACTACCCAAGAGACCCAGTACTTC. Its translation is CSALGTTQETQYF.

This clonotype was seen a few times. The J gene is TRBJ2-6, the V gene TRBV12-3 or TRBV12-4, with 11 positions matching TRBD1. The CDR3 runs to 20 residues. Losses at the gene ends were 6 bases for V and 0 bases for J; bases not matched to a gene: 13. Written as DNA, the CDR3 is TGTGCCAGCAGACCCCAATTGGGGACAGGGGGTTTCTCTGGGGCCAACGTCCTGACTTTC. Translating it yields CASRPQLGTGGFSGANVLTF.

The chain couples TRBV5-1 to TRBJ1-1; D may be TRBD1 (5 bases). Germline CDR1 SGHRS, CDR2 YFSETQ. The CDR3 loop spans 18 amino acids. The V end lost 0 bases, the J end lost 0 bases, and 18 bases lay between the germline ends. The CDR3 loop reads CASSLGAYGGRVNTEAFF. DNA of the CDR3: TGCGCCAGCAGCTTGGGGGCCTACGGGGGGAGGGTGAACACTGAAGCTTTCTTT.

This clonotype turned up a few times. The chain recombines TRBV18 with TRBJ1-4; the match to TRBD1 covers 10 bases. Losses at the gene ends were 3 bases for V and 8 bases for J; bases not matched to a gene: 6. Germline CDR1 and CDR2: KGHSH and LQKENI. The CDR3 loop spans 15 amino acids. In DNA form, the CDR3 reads TGTGCCAGCTCACCCCCGGACAGGGGGAAAGAAAAACTGTTTTTT. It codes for CASSPPDRGKEKLFF.

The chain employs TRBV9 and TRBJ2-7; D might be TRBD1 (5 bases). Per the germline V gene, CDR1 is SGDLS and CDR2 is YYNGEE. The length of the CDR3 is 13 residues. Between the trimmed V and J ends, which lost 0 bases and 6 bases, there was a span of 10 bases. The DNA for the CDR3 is TGTGCCAGCAGCGTAGGGGGCACCACCGAGCAGTACTTC. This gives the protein CASSVGGTTEQYF.

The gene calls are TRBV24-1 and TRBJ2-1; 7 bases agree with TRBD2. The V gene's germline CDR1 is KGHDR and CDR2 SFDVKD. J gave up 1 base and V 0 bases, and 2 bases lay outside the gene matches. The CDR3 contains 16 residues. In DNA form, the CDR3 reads TGTGCCACCAGTGATTTGCTAGCGGCATCCTACAATGAGCAGTTCTTC. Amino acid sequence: CATSDLLAASYNEQFF.

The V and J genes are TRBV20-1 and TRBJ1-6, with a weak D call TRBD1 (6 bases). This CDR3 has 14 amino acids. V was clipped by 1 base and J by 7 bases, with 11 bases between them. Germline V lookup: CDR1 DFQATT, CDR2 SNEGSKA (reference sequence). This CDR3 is CSARVGALNSPLHF. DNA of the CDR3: TGCAGTGCTAGAGTGGGGGCTCTGAATTCACCCCTCCACTTT.